The sequence of this T cell receptor (beta chain) was determined in a study of cytomegalovirus exposure and HLA in healthy donors. Study-level points and caveats: Among TCR beta chains, those listed as cytomegalovirus-associated numbered around 160. The authors confirmed in vitro that a few CMV-associated chains were specific for CMV antigens.

As for this clone: The antigen remains undetermined.

Germline loops: CDR1 SGHAT, CDR2 FQDESV (reference sequence). The CDR3 has 14 amino acids. V was clipped by 2 bases and J by 0 bases, with 7 bases between them. Amplification used 60 Vbeta primers and 13 Jbeta primers. In the source study's methods: Unique TCR beta chains totaled 65 million to 95 million in a later count, with roughly 10 million of them shared. TCRdb's table, derived via immunoSEQ multiplex PCR, lists solely in-frame clones and lacks some. The V and J calls and clone size are taken from that table; D and trimming were inferred from the DNA. This table holds just under 250,000 clones, 82% found once.

The sample was PBMCs. The rearrangement uses TRBV11-1 and TRBJ1-1; D unclear. This clonotype was obtained from a woman aged 40 to 55 in good health and CMV-seropositive. CDR3 in amino acids: CASSLTTVNTEAFF. The CDR3 region has the DNA TGTGCCAGCAGCTTAACCACAGTGAACACTGAAGCTTTCTTT.